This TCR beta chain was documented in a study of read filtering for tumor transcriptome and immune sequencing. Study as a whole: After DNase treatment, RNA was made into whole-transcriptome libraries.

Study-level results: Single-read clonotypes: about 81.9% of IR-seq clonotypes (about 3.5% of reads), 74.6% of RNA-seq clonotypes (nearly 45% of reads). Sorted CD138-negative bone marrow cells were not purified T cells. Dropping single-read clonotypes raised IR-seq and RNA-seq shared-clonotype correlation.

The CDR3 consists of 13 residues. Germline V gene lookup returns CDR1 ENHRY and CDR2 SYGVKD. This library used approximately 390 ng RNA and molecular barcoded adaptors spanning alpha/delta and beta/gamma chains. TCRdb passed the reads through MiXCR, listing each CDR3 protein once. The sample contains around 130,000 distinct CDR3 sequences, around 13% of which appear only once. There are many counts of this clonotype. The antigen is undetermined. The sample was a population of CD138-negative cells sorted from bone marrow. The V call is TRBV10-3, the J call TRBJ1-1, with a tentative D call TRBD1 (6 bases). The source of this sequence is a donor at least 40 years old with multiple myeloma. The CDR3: CALREGGNTEAFF. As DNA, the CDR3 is TGTGCACTCAGGGAAGGGGGTAACACTGAAGCTTTCTTT.